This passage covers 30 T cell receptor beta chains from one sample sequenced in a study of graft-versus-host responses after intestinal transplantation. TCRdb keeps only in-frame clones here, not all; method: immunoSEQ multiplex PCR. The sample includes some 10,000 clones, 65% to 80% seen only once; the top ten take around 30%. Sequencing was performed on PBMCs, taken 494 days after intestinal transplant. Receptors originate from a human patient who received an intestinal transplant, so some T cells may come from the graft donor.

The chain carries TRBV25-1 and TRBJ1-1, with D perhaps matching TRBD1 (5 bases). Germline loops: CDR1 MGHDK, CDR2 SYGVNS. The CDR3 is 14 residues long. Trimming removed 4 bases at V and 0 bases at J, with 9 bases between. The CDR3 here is CASSVVGVNTEAFF. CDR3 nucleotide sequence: TGTGCCAGCAGTGTGGTAGGGGTGAACACTGAAGCTTTCTTT.

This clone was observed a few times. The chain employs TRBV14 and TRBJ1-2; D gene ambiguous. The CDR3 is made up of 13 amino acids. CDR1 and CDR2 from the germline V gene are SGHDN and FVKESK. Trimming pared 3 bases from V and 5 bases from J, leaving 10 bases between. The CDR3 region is CASSQVGLYGYTF. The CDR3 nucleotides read TGTGCCAGCAGCCAGGTCGGACTATATGGCTACACCTTC.

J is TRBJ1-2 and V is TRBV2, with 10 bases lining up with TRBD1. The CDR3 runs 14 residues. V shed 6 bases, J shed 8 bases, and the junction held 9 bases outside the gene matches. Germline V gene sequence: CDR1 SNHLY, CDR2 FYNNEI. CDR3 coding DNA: TGTGCCAGCAGCGAGGGGACAGGGGCAGTAGGCTACACCTTC. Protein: CASSEGTGAVGYTF.

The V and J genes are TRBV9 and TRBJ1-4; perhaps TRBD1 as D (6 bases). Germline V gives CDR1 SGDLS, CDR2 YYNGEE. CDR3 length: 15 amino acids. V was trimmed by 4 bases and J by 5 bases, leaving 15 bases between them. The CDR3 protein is CASSPMGTPNEKLFF. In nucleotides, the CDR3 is TGTGCCAGCAGCCCTATGGGGACACCGAATGAAAAACTGTTTTTT. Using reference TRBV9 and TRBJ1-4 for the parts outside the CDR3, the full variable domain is DSGVTQTPKHLITATGQRVTLRCSPRSGDLSVYWYQQSLDQGLQFLIQYYNGEERAKGNILERFSAQQFPDLHSELNLSSLELGDSALYFCASSPMGTPNEKLFFGSGTQLSVL.

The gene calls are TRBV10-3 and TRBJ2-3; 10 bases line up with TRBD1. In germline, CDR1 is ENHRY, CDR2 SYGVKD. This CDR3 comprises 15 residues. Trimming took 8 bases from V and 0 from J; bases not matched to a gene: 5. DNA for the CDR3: TGTGCCATCGCTACGGACAGGGGGAGCACAGATACGCAGTATTTT. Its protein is CAIATDRGSTDTQYF.

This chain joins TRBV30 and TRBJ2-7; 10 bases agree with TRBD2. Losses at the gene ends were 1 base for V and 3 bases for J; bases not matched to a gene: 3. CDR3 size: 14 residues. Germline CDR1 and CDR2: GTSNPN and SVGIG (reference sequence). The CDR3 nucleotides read TGTGCCTGGAGTGGGACTAGCGGCCGCTACGAGCAGTACTTC. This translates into CAWSGTSGRYEQYF.

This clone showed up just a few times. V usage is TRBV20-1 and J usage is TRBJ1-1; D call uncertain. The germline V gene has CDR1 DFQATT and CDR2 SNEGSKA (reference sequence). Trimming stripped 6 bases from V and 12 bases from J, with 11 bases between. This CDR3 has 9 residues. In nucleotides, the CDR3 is TGCAGTGCCGGGCCCGTCCCTTTCTTT. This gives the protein CSAGPVPFF.

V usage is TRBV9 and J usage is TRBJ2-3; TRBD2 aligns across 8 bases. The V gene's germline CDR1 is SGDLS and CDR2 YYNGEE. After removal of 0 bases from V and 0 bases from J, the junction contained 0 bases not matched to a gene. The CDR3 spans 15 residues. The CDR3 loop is CASSVASGSTDTQYF. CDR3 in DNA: TGTGCCAGCAGCGTAGCTAGCGGGAGCACAGATACGCAGTATTTT.

CDR3 loop: CASSLAVNTGELFF. Written as DNA, the CDR3 is TGTGCCAGCAGCCTTGCGGTTAACACCGGGGAGCTGTTTTTT. V is TRBV9 and J is TRBJ2-2; D gene uncertain. Germline V CDR1 and CDR2: SGDLS, YYNGEE. The length of the CDR3 is 14 residues. The V end was cut by 4 bases, the J end by 2 bases, with 9 bases between.

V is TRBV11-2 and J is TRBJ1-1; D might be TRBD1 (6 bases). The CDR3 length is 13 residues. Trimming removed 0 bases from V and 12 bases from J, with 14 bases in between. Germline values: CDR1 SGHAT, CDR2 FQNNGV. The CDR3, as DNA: TGTGCCAGCAGCTTAGATATCACAGGGTTAACTTTCTTT. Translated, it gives CASSLDITGLTFF.

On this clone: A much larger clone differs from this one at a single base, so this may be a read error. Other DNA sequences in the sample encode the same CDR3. The CDR3 DNA reads as TGCGCCAGCAGGGGGGCGGGGAGGGCGACTCTAAACTATGGCTACACCTTC. It yields the protein CASRGAGRATLNYGYTF. The gene calls are TRBV28 and TRBJ1-2; 7 bases agree with TRBD1. The CDR3 has 17 residues. Germline V gene data show CDR1 as MDHEN and CDR2 as SYDVKM.

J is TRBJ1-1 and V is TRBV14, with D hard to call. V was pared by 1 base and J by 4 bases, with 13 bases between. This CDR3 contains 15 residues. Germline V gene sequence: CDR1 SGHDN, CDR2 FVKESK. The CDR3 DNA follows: TGTGCCAGCAGCCAAGGCCGTGGCTGGTCCACTGAAGCTTTCTTT. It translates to CASSQGRGWSTEAFF.

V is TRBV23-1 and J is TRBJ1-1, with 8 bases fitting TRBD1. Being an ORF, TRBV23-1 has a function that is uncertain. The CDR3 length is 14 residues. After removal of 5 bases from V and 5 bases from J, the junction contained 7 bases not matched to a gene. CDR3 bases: TGCGCCAGCAGTGTGACAGGGGAGGGAACTGAAGCTTTCTTT. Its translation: CASSVTGEGTEAFF.

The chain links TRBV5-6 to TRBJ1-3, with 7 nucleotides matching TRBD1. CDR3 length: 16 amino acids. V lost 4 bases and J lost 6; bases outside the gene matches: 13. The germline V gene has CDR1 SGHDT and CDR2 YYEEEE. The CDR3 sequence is CASSPRTGGPENTIYF. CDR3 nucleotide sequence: TGTGCCAGCAGCCCCAGGACAGGCGGGCCGGAAAACACCATATATTTT.

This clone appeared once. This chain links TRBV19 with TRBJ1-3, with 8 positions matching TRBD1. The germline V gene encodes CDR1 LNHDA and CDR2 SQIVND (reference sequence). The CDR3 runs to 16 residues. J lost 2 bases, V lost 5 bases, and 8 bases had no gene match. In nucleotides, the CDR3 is TGTGCCAGTAGTCGGTTCGGACAGGGAACTGGAAACACCATATATTTT. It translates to CASSRFGQGTGNTIYF.

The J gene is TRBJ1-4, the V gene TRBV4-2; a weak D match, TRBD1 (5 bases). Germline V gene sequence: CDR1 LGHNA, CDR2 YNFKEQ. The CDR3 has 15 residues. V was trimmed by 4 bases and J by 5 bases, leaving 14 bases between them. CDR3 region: CASSPPGRTNEKLFF. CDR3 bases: TGTGCCAGCAGCCCGCCGGGACGGACGAATGAAAAACTGTTTTTT.

The CDR3 DNA reads TGTGCTAGTGGCCGGACTAGCGGGGGGGAGACCCAGTACTTC. Translated: CASGRTSGGETQYF. The chain has TRBV12-5 and TRBJ2-5; 14 bases are shared with TRBD2. The V segment lost 6 bases and the J segment 5 bases; nucleotides outside the gene matches: 2. CDR1 is LGHNT and CDR2 is FRNRAP in the germline V gene. This CDR3 comprises 14 residues. The full variable domain, rest sourced from reference TRBV12-5 and TRBJ2-5, is DARVTQTPRHKVTEMGQEVTMRCQPILGHNTVFWYRQTMMQGLELLAYFRNRAPLDDSGMPKDRFSAEMPDATLATLKIQPSEPRDSAVYFCASGRTSGGETQYFGPGTRLLVL.

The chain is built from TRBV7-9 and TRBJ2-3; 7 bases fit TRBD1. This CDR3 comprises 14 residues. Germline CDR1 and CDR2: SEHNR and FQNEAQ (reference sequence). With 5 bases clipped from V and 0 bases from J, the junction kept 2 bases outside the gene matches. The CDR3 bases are TGTGCCAGCAGCGGGACAGCTAGCACAGATACGCAGTATTTT. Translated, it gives CASSGTASTDTQYF. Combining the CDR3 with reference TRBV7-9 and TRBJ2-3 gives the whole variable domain DTGVSQNPRHKITKRGQNVTFRCDPISEHNRLYWYRQTLGQGPEFLTYFQNEAQLEKSRLLSDRFSAERPKGSFSTLEIQRTEQGDSAMYLCASSGTASTDTQYFGPGTRLTVL.

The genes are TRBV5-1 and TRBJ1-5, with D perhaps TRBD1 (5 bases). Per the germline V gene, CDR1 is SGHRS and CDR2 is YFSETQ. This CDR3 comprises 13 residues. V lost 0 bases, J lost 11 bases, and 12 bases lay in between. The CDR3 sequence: CASSLALGGAQHF. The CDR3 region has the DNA TGCGCCAGCAGCTTGGCTCTCGGGGGGGCCCAGCATTTT.

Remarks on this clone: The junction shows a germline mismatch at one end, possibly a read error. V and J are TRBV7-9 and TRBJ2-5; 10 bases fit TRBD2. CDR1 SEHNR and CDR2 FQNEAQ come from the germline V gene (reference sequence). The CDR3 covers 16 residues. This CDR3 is CARSDVLAGYLETQYF. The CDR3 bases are TGTGCCCGCAGCGACGTACTAGCGGGATACCTAGAGACCCAGTACTTC.

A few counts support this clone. The CDR3 reads CASSKAGGTDTQYF. CDR3 DNA: TGTGCCAGCAGTAAAGCGGGAGGTACCGATACGCAGTATTTT. The V call is TRBV6-4, the J call TRBJ2-3, with TRBD2 identical over 9 bases. The germline V gene has CDR1 MRHNA and CDR2 SNTAGT. The CDR3 has 14 residues. The junction had 6 bases not matched to a gene; V was cut back by 5 bases and J by 6 bases.

The CDR3 protein is CASSAGTASYGYTF. As DNA, the CDR3 is TGTGCCAGCAGCGCCGGGACCGCTAGCTATGGCTACACCTTC. The rearrangement joins TRBV9 to TRBJ1-2; possible D gene TRBD1, 5 bases. Looked up from germline, CDR1 is SGDLS and CDR2 is YYNGEE. There are 14 residues in the CDR3. V was clipped by 3 bases and J by 4 bases, with 13 bases between them.

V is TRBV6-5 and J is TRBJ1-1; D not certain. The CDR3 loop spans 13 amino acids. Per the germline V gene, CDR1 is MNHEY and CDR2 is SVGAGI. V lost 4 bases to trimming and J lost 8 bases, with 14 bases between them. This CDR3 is CASSSGPATEAFF. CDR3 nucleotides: TGTGCCAGCAGTTCCGGCCCTGCAACCGAAGCTTTCTTT.

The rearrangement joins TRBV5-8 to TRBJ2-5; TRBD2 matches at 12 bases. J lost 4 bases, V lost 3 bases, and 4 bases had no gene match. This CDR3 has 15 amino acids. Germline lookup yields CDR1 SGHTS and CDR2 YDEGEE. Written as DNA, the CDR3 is TGTGCCAGCAGCTCTAGCGGGAGGGCCTCAGAGACCCAGTACTTC. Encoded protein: CASSSSGRASETQYF.

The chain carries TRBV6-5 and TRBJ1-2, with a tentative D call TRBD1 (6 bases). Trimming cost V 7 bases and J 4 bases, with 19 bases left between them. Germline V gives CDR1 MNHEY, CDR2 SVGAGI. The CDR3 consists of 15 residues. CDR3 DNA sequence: TGTGCCAGCACCCTCCAAACAGGGAAGTCCTATGGCTACACCTTC. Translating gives CASTLQTGKSYGYTF.

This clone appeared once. The CDR3 sequence: CASSPGYEQFF. The CDR3, as DNA: TGTGCCAGCAGCCCGGGCTATGAGCAGTTCTTC. The chain combines TRBV5-4 with TRBJ2-1; D remains unclear. The CDR3 is made up of 11 amino acids. The V end was cut by 4 bases, the J end by 8 bases, with 7 bases between. The germline V gene has CDR1 SGHNT and CDR2 YYREEE (reference sequence).

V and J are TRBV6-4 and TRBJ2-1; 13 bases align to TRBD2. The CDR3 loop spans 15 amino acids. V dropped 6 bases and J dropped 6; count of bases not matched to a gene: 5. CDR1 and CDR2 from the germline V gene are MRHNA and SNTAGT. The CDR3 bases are TGTGCCAGCAGCGTCGGACTAGCGGGAGTCAATGAGCAGTTCTTC. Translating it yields CASSVGLAGVNEQFF.

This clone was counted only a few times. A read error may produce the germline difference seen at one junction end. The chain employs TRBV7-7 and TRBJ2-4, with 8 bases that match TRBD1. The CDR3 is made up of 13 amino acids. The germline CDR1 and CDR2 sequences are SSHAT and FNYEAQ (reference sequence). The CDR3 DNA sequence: TGTGCTAGCAGCTTAGACAGGGGAGAAGTTCAGTACTTC. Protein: CASSLDRGEVQYF.

CDR3 coding DNA: TGTGCCCACGAGGAGGGCTTGGAGACCCAGTACTTC. It is translated as CAHEEGLETQYF. The chain recombines TRBV7-9 with TRBJ2-5; the D gene is possibly TRBD2 (6 bases). Trimming took off 11 bases at V and 5 bases at J, with 15 bases between the two ends. CDR1 is SEHNR and CDR2 is FQNEAQ in the germline V gene (reference sequence). CDR3 length: 12 amino acids.

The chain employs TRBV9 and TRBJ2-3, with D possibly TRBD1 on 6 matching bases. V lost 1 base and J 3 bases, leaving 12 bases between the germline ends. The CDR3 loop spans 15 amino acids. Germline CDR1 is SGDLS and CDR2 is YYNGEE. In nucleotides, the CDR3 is TGTGCCAGCAGCGTATTTGGGGGCGAGACAGATACGCAGTATTTT. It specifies CASSVFGGETDTQYF. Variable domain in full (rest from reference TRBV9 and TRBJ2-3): DSGVTQTPKHLITATGQRVTLRCSPRSGDLSVYWYQQSLDQGLQFLIQYYNGEERAKGNILERFSAQQFPDLHSELNLSSLELGDSALYFCASSVFGGETDTQYFGPGTRLTVL.